Listed below are T cell receptor beta chains from one sample, sequenced in a study of blood T cell repertoires in COVID-19. Assay: immunoSEQ multiplex PCR; the TCRdb copy retains only in-frame clones and omits some. This sample has 250,000 to 300,000 clones, with around 83% found just once. Source material: peripheral blood. These receptors were taken from an older man with acute or convalescent COVID-19. Both conserved end residues are part of each CDR3. Each record gives: J gene, clone size, V gene, CDR3 protein. Some rows have no size entry. The others give once, few or many, or a class for an expanded clone.

TRBJ1-6 | NA | TRBV6-5 | CASRPRVINSPLHF
TRBJ2-5 | NA | TRBV6-5 | CASRARDSRQETQYF
TRBJ1-1 | NA | TRBV5-1 | CASSLNTGVPEAFF
TRBJ1-4 | NA | TRBV29-1 | CSVATPGEKLFF
TRBJ1-4 | NA | TRBV7-2 | CASSFSPYNEKLFF
TRBJ1-4 | NA | TRBV23-1 | CASSHYSDPGQGATNEKLFF
TRBJ2-1 | once | TRBV7-3 | CASSRRAGGNEQFF
TRBJ1-2 | NA | TRBV30 | CAWTRSFTGTGDLVLRGYTF
TRBJ1-2 | once | TRBV5-4 | CASSVGTASNYGYTF
TRBJ1-5 | few | TRBV19 | CASSIAGQGWQPQHF
TRBJ2-5 | NA | TRBV20-1 | CSAHPGETQYF
TRBJ2-5 | NA | TRBV13 | CASSIGTSGRETQYF
TRBJ1-2 | NA | TRBV4-2 | CASSPRAANYGYTF
TRBJ2-3 | NA | TRBV29-1 | CSVPPTSGREFATQYF
TRBJ2-2 | NA | TRBV28 | CASSFSQPGGPGELFF
TRBJ2-7 | once | TRBV2 | CASTRRTSGPRKQYF
TRBJ2-4 | NA | TRBV27 | CASSRQGSKFQYF
TRBJ2-6 | NA | TRBV4-1 | CASSPRDLQGSILSGANVLTF
TRBJ1-3 | NA | TRBV6-5 | CASRDVTGTGNTIYF
TRBJ2-2 | NA | TRBV2 | CASTLGGNTGELFF
TRBJ2-1 | few | TRBV2 | CASSSPVVARYNEQFF
TRBJ2-1 | NA | TRBV9 | CASSAHSGGTYNEQFF
TRBJ2-4 | NA | TRBV19 | CASSLGQGLAKNIQYF
TRBJ1-1 | NA | TRBV10-3 | CAISTGGLNTEAFF
TRBJ1-4 | few | TRBV9 | CASSVGGQGGANEKLFF
TRBJ1-1 | NA | TRBV9 | CASSGSQGVTEAFF
TRBJ1-1 | once | TRBV5-1 | CASSLRSGGEAFF
TRBJ2-7 | NA | TRBV5-1 | CASSLESLSYEQYF
TRBJ1-5 | NA | TRBV28 | CASSFGRPQHF
TRBJ1-2 | NA | TRBV5-8 | CASSPMYGTGRGSNYGYTF
TRBJ2-1 | NA | TRBV6-5 | CASTLLQAAYNEQFF
TRBJ1-6 | NA | TRBV5-6 | CASSLGQIMDSPLHF
TRBJ2-2 | NA | TRBV9 | CASSAASGGPGELFF
TRBJ2-6 | once | TRBV6-1 | CASSEATGLGGANVLTF
TRBJ2-5 | NA | TRBV10-2 | CASTRRLAGGGGETQYF
TRBJ2-3 | NA | TRBV18 | CASSPGQISTDTQYF
TRBJ2-7 | NA | TRBV6-5 | CASKAGGIVYEQYF
TRBJ2-1 | NA | TRBV11-1 | CASSLARGNYNEQFF
TRBJ1-3 | NA | TRBV28 | CASSLGAGVSGNTIYF
TRBJ2-7 | NA | TRBV28 | CASSRGQGTSYEQYF
TRBJ1-1 | NA | TRBV19 | CASSIDPATGAEAFF
TRBJ1-6 | NA | TRBV5-1 | CASSLVGTGAGNSPLHF
TRBJ2-1 | NA | TRBV28 | CASSLSPNYNEQFF
TRBJ1-2 | NA | TRBV5-4 | CASSLQGVQNGYTF
TRBJ1-2 | NA | TRBV5-4 | CASSRTGAYGYTF
TRBJ2-1 | NA | TRBV29-1 | CSVSGTGPYNEQFF
TRBJ1-3 | NA | TRBV3-1/TRBV3-2 | CASRRGQGADGNTIYF
TRBJ2-6 | few | TRBV29-1 | CSVAGGVGANVLTF
TRBJ1-2 | NA | TRBV30 | CAWSVRSRTGNLYGYTF
TRBJ1-1 | NA | TRBV4-1 | CASSQDLLQGMNTEAFF
TRBJ2-2 | NA | TRBV3-1/TRBV3-2 | CASSPWGLANTGELFF
TRBJ2-7 | NA | TRBV5-3 | CARSRVQGVSDEQYF
TRBJ2-7 | NA | TRBV5-6 | CASSSLREKSYEQYF
TRBJ2-3 | NA | TRBV20-1 | CSASPPGGGPTDTQYF
TRBJ2-5 | NA | TRBV4-1 | CASSQGEVNRGETQYF
TRBJ2-3 | NA | TRBV20-1 | CSASSGVGADTQYF
TRBJ2-5 | NA | TRBV5-1 | CASSLWRIQETQYF
TRBJ2-6 | NA | TRBV7-6 | CASSPDRGAGANVLTF